The 20 T cell receptor beta chains below all came from one sample that was sequenced in a study of T cells in Graves' hyperthyroidism and ophthalmopathy. The investigators amplified TCR beta CDR3 regions from RNA transcripts. With the HTBI primer set, the TCR CDR3 went through a first round of RT-PCR. TCRdb called the multiplex PCR reads again in MiXCR, with one record for every CDR3 protein. Of about half a million distinct CDR3 sequences in the sample, less than 20% were seen once. The sample taken for sequencing was blood. The receptor set was obtained from a man between 35 and 55 years old with Graves' ophthalmopathy.

This rearrangement joins TRBV5-8 to TRBJ2-5; D may be TRBD2 (6 bases). Germline loops: CDR1 SGHTS, CDR2 YDEGEE. The CDR3 totals 15 residues. V lost 0 bases and J 4 bases, leaving 13 bases between the germline ends. CDR3 bases: TGTGCCAGCAGCTTGGAGAGGAGGGACGGAGAGACCCAGTACTTC. Encoded protein: CASSLERRDGETQYF.

This clonotype has a count of ten or more. J is TRBJ2-3 and V is TRBV11-2; 9 bases are shared with TRBD1. The CDR3 loop spans 17 amino acids. CDR1 and CDR2 from the germline V gene are SGHAT and FQNNGV. V dropped 5 bases and J dropped 4; count of bases not matched to a gene: 13. CDR3 sequence (DNA): TGTGCCAGCAGCGCCTTCCGGGGACAGGGTTACGCAGATACGCAGTATTTT. Its protein product is CASSAFRGQGYADTQYF.

The chain links TRBV7-2 to TRBJ2-1; TRBD2 agrees at 11 bases. The CDR3 is made up of 19 amino acids. Trimming at V came to 1 base and at J to 4 bases, leaving 12 bases not matched to a gene. Germline loops: CDR1 SGHTA, CDR2 FQGNSA. CDR3 loop: CASSLVGTSGSSGYNEQFF. CDR3 coding DNA: TGTGCCAGCAGCTTAGTTGGTACTAGCGGGAGTTCAGGGTACAATGAGCAGTTCTTC.

This clonotype was counted a few times. The chain combines TRBV20-1 with TRBJ2-2, with a weak D call TRBD1 (6 bases). The V end lost 6 bases, the J end lost 7 bases, and 15 bases lay between the germline ends. The CDR3 has 13 amino acids. The germline V gene encodes CDR1 DFQATT and CDR2 SNEGSKA (reference sequence). CDR3 loop: CSALTTGHGELFF. In nucleotides, the CDR3 is TGCAGTGCCCTCACGACAGGTCACGGGGAGCTGTTTTTT.

V usage is TRBV20-1 and J usage is TRBJ2-1; 7 bases are a match to TRBD1. From germline, CDR1 is DFQATT and CDR2 SNEGSKA (reference sequence). Losses at the gene ends were 0 bases for V and 2 bases for J; bases not matched to a gene: 4. This CDR3 is built from 15 residues. The DNA of the CDR3 is TGCAGTGCTAGAGATCAAGGGGGCCCCTACAATGAGCAGTTCTTC. Residues: CSARDQGGPYNEQFF.

Ten or more counts support this clonotype. The V call is TRBV6-1, the J call TRBJ1-2; no reliable D call. CDR1 is MNHNS, CDR2 SASEGT, per germline. There are 14 residues in the CDR3. V was cut by 7 bases and J by 2 bases, with 14 bases left in between. CDR3 bases: TGTGCCAGCATATCCCCTCCCAGCAACTATGGCTACACCTTC. Translating it yields CASISPPSNYGYTF.

The chain carries TRBV2 and TRBJ2-7, with D possibly TRBD1 on 6 matching bases. CDR3 length: 13 amino acids. Germline V gene lookup returns CDR1 SNHLY and CDR2 FYNNEI. V was pared by 8 bases and J by 4 bases, with 15 bases between. Here the CDR3 reads CASSFQGQYEQYF. CDR3 DNA sequence: TGTGCCAGCTCTTTCCAGGGGCAGTACGAGCAGTACTTC.

This clonotype showed up many times. The chain joins TRBV12-3 or TRBV12-4 to TRBJ1-2; D perhaps matches TRBD1 (6 bases). This CDR3 is built from 15 residues. Trimming stripped 5 bases from V and 4 bases from J, with 17 bases between. The CDR3 protein is CASSDTGLFTYGYTF. CDR3 coding DNA: TGTGCCAGCAGTGACACAGGGTTGTTTACCTATGGCTACACCTTC.

Many counts were recorded for this clonotype. V and J are TRBV10-3 and TRBJ2-5, with D maybe TRBD1 (6 bases). V was pared by 0 bases and J by 1 base, with 6 bases between. The germline gives CDR1 ENHRY, CDR2 SYGVKD. The CDR3 is 14 residues long. In DNA, the CDR3 is TGTGCCATCAGTGAGTCGACAGGCCAAGAGACCCAGTACTTC. This sequence encodes CAISESTGQETQYF.

The chain uses TRBV24-1 and TRBJ2-7, with 10 positions matching TRBD2. V lost 5 bases, J lost 5 bases, and 11 bases stayed unmatched. Looked up from germline, CDR1 is KGHDR and CDR2 is SFDVKD. This CDR3 has 16 amino acids. The CDR3 loop is CATSGSGRVAIHEQYF. In DNA, the CDR3 is TGTGCCACCAGTGGCAGCGGGAGGGTCGCCATTCACGAGCAGTACTTC.

This clonotype was detected ten times or more. The chain couples TRBV28 to TRBJ1-1, with TRBD1 identical over 7 bases. The trim removed 4 bases at V and 3 bases at J, leaving 8 bases unmatched. The CDR3 extends over 15 amino acids. CDR1 and CDR2 from the germline V gene are MDHEN and SYDVKM. The CDR3: CASSSRPGQYTEAFF. In DNA form, the CDR3 reads TGTGCCAGCAGTTCGCGTCCGGGACAGTACACTGAAGCTTTCTTT.

This clonotype was detected many times. The V and J genes are TRBV7-2 and TRBJ1-1; D gene ambiguous. This CDR3 contains 12 residues. Germline V CDR1 and CDR2: SGHTA, FQGNSA. Trimming shortened V by 5 bases and J by 7 bases, and 11 bases separated the two germline ends. The CDR3 sequence: CASSLHSSEAFF. CDR3 nucleotides: TGTGCCAGCAGCCTGCATTCCAGTGAAGCTTTCTTT.

In regard to this clonotype: Given a much more abundant clone one base away, this may be a read error. V gene TRBV20-1 combines with J gene TRBJ2-5; D not resolved. The CDR3 loop spans 15 amino acids. Germline CDR1 is DFQATT and CDR2 is SNEGSKA (reference sequence). CDR3 DNA: TGCAGTGCTAGACCTTACAGCGCTCAGCAAGAGACCAAGTACTTC. Protein: CSARPYSAQQETKYF.

This chain joins TRBV6-1 and TRBJ1-4; possibly TRBD1 for D (5 bases). Trimming cost V 7 bases and J 7 bases, with 13 bases left between them. The germline gives CDR1 MNHNS, CDR2 SASEGT. This CDR3 comprises 13 residues. Here the CDR3 DNA reads TGTGCCAGCATCGGTAGGGGAGGTGAAAAACTGTTTTTT. Translation gives CASIGRGGEKLFF.

This clonotype has ten or more counts. The chain has TRBV6-5 and TRBJ1-4, with D possibly being TRBD1 (5 bases). Germline CDR1 and CDR2: MNHEY and SVGAGI. Trimming removed 0 bases from V and 5 bases from J, with 7 bases in between. CDR3 size: 14 residues. CDR3 nucleotide sequence: TGTGCCAGCAGTTACTCGAGGGGAAATGAAAAACTGTTTTTT. Translating it yields CASSYSRGNEKLFF.

The chain has TRBV29-1 and TRBJ2-1; 7 positions agree with TRBD2. The CDR3 length is 15 residues. V shed 6 bases, J shed 0 bases, and the junction held 8 bases outside the gene matches. Germline V gives CDR1 SQVTM, CDR2 ANQGSEA. The CDR3 DNA reads as TGCAGCGTGTCCCCGGGGGGATCCTCCTACAATGAGCAGTTCTTC. As protein: CSVSPGGSSYNEQFF.

The rearrangement links TRBV6-2 or TRBV6-3 to TRBJ2-2; 9 nucleotides line up with TRBD2. Trimming removed 8 bases from V and 7 bases from J; junction bases left unmatched: 8. The CDR3 has 14 residues. CDR1 and CDR2 from the germline V gene are MNHEY and SVGEGT. The CDR3 reads CASVLAGSDGELFF. The CDR3 bases are TGTGCCAGCGTTCTAGCGGGGTCCGACGGGGAGCTGTTTTTT.

The chain is built from TRBV6-5 and TRBJ1-5, with D perhaps matching TRBD1 (5 bases). V dropped 4 bases and J dropped 6 bases, with 10 bases sitting between them. This CDR3 has 13 residues. Germline V gene sequence: CDR1 MNHEY, CDR2 SVGAGI. CDR3 DNA: TGTGCCAGCAGTTGGGACGGCGGTCAGCCCCAGCATTTT. It specifies CASSWDGGQPQHF.

This clonotype was recorded many times. The chain recombines TRBV30 with TRBJ1-4; D might be TRBD1 (5 bases). Germline lookup yields CDR1 GTSNPN and CDR2 SVGIG (reference sequence). Between the trimmed V and J ends, which lost 3 bases and 8 bases, there was a span of 16 bases. This CDR3 spans 14 amino acids. CDR3 bases: TGTGCCTGGAGACGTCCGGGCGGGGGAGAAAAACTGTTTTTT. Its translation is CAWRRPGGGEKLFF.

As for this clonotype: A much larger clone is a single base away; this may be a read error. The chain uses TRBV20-1 and TRBJ2-1; unclear D gene. Trimming cost V 3 bases and J 0 bases, with 12 bases left between them. The germline gives CDR1 DFQATT, CDR2 SNEGSKA (reference sequence). The CDR3 totals 15 residues. CDR3 DNA sequence: TGCAGTGCTAGGGGATTGGGCTACTCCTACAATGAGCAGTTCTTC. Protein sequence: CSARGLGYSYNEQFF.